A selection of T cell receptor beta chains follows, all from one sample in a study of blood T cell repertoires in COVID-19. Using immunoSEQ multiplex PCR, the repertoire was profiled, and TCRdb retains in-frame clones only, with some absent. The sample carries more than 85,000 clones, 75% to 90% recorded once. The material sequenced was peripheral blood. The receptor source for this set is a woman in her seventies with acute or convalescent COVID-19. Both conserved end residues are part of each CDR3. A D gene is named only where the DNA matches it firmly. Only part of the rows carry a size: once, few, many, or a class if the clone is expanded.

TRBD2 | 17 | TRBJ2-7 | NA | TRBV5-1 | CASSLALAGGARGEQYF | TGCGCCAGCAGCTTGGCCCTAGCGGGAGGGGCGAGAGGGGAGCAGTACTTC
NA | 15 | TRBJ1-5 | few | TRBV18 | CASSLGQNVGIPQHF | TGTGCCAGCTCGCTAGGACAGAACGTGGGTATTCCCCAGCATTTT
TRBD1 | 15 | TRBJ1-2 | NA | TRBV4-1 | CASSHPGQGDYGYTF | TGCGCCAGCAGCCATCCGGGACAGGGGGACTATGGCTACACCTTC
NA | 12 | TRBJ2-7 | NA | TRBV12-5 | CASGLEPYEQYF | TGTGCTAGTGGTTTAGAGCCCTACGAGCAGTACTTC
TRBD1 | 17 | TRBJ1-2 | NA | TRBV5-4 | CASSFPGTGSYGYGYTF | TGTGCCAGCAGCTTTCCCGGGACAGGGTCCTATGGATATGGCTACACCTTC
TRBD1 | 16 | TRBJ1-6 | NA | TRBV28 | CASSDWSGQGDSPLHF | TGTGCCAGCAGTGATTGGTCGGGACAGGGGGATTCACCCCTCCACTTT
NA | 15 | TRBJ1-6 | NA | TRBV7-2 | CASSPRGGPYSPLHF | TGTGCCAGCAGCCCGAGGGGGGGCCCCTACTCACCCCTCCACTTT
NA | 13 | TRBJ1-2 | once | TRBV28 | CASSTPGVGGYTF | TGTGCCAGCAGTACCCCCGGGGTAGGTGGCTACACCTTC
TRBD1 | 16 | TRBJ1-5 | NA | TRBV19 | CASSSSRTGFHQPQHF | TGTGCCAGTAGTTCATCTAGGACAGGATTTCATCAGCCCCAGCATTTT
NA | 13 | TRBJ1-1 | NA | TRBV7-9 | CASSLERGTEAFF | TGTGCCAGCAGCTTAGAAAGGGGCACTGAAGCTTTCTTT
TRBD1 | 13 | TRBJ1-1 | once | TRBV4-2 | CASSRSGGTEAFF | TGTGCCAGCAGCCGATCAGGGGGAACTGAAGCTTTCTTT
NA | 16 | TRBJ1-4 | NA | TRBV7-9 | CASSLGHRSENEKLFF | TGTGCCAGCAGCTTAGGGCATAGGTCGGAGAATGAAAAACTGTTTTTT
NA | 18 | TRBJ1-5 | NA | TRBV7-9 | CASSPGSEAGARNQPQHF | TGTGCCAGCAGCCCAGGCTCCGAGGCAGGGGCACGTAATCAGCCCCAGCATTTT
NA | 16 | TRBJ1-3 | NA | TRBV9 | CASSESQAGSGNTIYF | TGTGCCAGCAGCGAATCACAGGCCGGCTCTGGAAACACCATATATTTT
NA | 17 | TRBJ1-4 | NA | TRBV7-6 | CASSQAPRRSTNEKLFF | TGTGCCAGCAGCCAAGCCCCACGGCGGTCCACTAATGAAAAACTGTTTTTT
TRBD1 | 14 | TRBJ1-1 | NA | TRBV5-6 | CASSFLDRFDEAFF | TGTGCCAGCAGCTTTCTGGACAGGTTCGATGAAGCTTTCTTT
TRBD1 | 14 | TRBJ1-1 | NA | TRBV19 | CASKDRDRHTEAFF | TGTGCCAGTAAAGACCGGGACAGGCACACTGAAGCTTTCTTT
TRBD1 | 16 | TRBJ1-2 | NA | TRBV20-1 | CSASRDRATRDYGYTF | TGCAGTGCCAGTCGGGACAGGGCGACTCGGGACTATGGCTACACCTTC
NA | 12 | TRBJ1-1 | once | TRBV2 | CATRPVNTEAFF | TGTGCCACCCGTCCGGTGAACACTGAAGCTTTCTTT
TRBD2 | 15 | TRBJ2-2 | NA | TRBV24-1 | CATRRGETNTGELFF | TGTGCCACCAGGCGGGGGGAAACGAACACCGGGGAGCTGTTTTTT
TRBD1 | 16 | TRBJ1-2 | NA | TRBV5-1 | CASSLGGQGREYGYTF | TGCGCCAGCAGCTTGGGGGGACAGGGTCGGGAATATGGCTACACCTTC
NA | 14 | TRBJ2-3 | once | TRBV6-1 | CASSEITSTDTQYF | TGTGCCAGCAGTGAAATCACTAGCACAGATACGCAGTATTTT
TRBD2 | 15 | TRBJ2-7 | NA | TRBV29-1 | CSARNRLAGEPEQYF | TGCAGCGCCAGAAATCGACTAGCGGGGGAACCCGAGCAGTACTTC
TRBD1 | 16 | TRBJ1-6 | once | TRBV5-4 | CASSLPHRGQNSPLHF | TGTGCCAGCAGCTTGCCACACAGGGGCCAGAATTCACCCCTCCACTTT
TRBD1 | 14 | TRBJ1-6 | NA | TRBV28 | CASWGTGRNSPLHF | TGTGCCAGCTGGGGGACAGGTCGGAATTCACCCCTCCACTTT
NA | 18 | TRBJ1-3 | NA | TRBV13 | CASSLGEITRSSGNTIYF | TGTGCCAGCAGCTTGGGAGAAATAACGCGGAGCTCTGGAAACACCATATATTTT
NA | 13 | TRBJ2-1 | NA | TRBV27 | CASSLTGFDEQFF | TGTGCCAGCAGTTTAACAGGGTTTGATGAGCAGTTCTTC
TRBD1 | 16 | TRBJ1-4 | NA | TRBV28 | CASSLGFRTGVEKLFF | TGTGCCAGCAGTTTAGGGTTCAGGACAGGGGTTGAAAAACTGTTTTTT
NA | 14 | TRBJ1-1 | once | TRBV19 | CANNFNQRALEAFF | TGTGCCAATAATTTCAATCAGAGGGCCCTTGAAGCTTTCTTT
NA | 14 | TRBJ1-1 | few | TRBV3-1/TRBV3-2 | CASSQQGTNTEAFF | TGTGCCAGCAGCCAGCAGGGGACGAACACTGAAGCTTTCTTT
NA | 14 | TRBJ1-5 | NA | TRBV19 | CASSIVRGEQPQHF | TGTGCCAGTAGTATAGTGCGGGGAGAGCAGCCCCAGCATTTT
TRBD1 | 16 | TRBJ1-1 | NA | TRBV7-9 | CASSLAPGQGSGEAFF | TGTGCCAGCAGCTTAGCTCCCGGACAGGGATCGGGTGAAGCTTTCTTT
NA | 15 | TRBJ2-3 | NA | TRBV18 | CATSPPASGTDTQYF | TGTGCCACTTCCCCCCCCGCTAGCGGCACAGATACGCAGTATTTT
NA | 15 | TRBJ1-4 | NA | TRBV5-1 | CASSKKQGFGEKLFF | TGCGCCAGCAGCAAAAAACAGGGTTTCGGTGAAAAACTGTTTTTT
NA | 15 | TRBJ1-3 | NA | TRBV5-1 | CASSLEAGPGNTIYF | TGCGCCAGCAGCTTGGAGGCAGGCCCTGGAAACACCATATATTTT
NA | 14 | TRBJ1-1 | NA | TRBV18 | CASSPLREDTEAFF | TGTGCCAGCTCACCCCTAAGGGAGGACACTGAAGCTTTCTTT
TRBD1 | 15 | TRBJ2-1 | NA | TRBV4-1 | CASSQWTGKGHEQFF | TGCGCCAGCAGCCAATGGACAGGGAAGGGACATGAGCAGTTCTTC
TRBD1 | 14 | TRBJ2-1 | NA | TRBV19 | CASSIIEGANEQFF | TGTGCCAGTAGTATCATAGAGGGGGCCAATGAGCAGTTCTTC
NA | 15 | TRBJ1-5 | once | TRBV20-1 | CSASEQTYSNQPQHF | TGCAGTGCTAGTGAACAGACATATAGCAATCAGCCCCAGCATTTT
NA | 15 | TRBJ1-1 | NA | TRBV5-1 | CASSLTGPPGNEAFF | TGCGCCAGCAGCTTGACGGGTCCCCCTGGTAACGAAGCTTTCTTT
TRBD2 | 15 | TRBJ2-1 | NA | TRBV20-1 | CSASSSGRARNEQFF | TGCAGTGCTAGTTCTAGCGGGAGGGCCCGGAATGAGCAGTTCTTC
TRBD2 | 15 | TRBJ2-3 | NA | TRBV5-1 | CASSPPGLGADTQYF | TGCGCCAGCAGCCCCCCGGGACTAGGGGCAGATACGCAGTATTTT
TRBD1 | 14 | TRBJ1-2 | NA | TRBV28 | CASRGQGRYYGYTF | TGTGCCAGCAGGGGACAGGGGCGATACTATGGCTACACCTTC
TRBD1 | 14 | TRBJ1-5 | NA | TRBV9 | CASSGTGDNQPQHF | TGTGCCAGCAGCGGGACAGGGGACAATCAGCCCCAGCATTTT
NA | 16 | TRBJ2-7 | NA | TRBV21-1 | CASSKIGTSVNHEQYF | TGTGCCAGCAGCAAAATCGGGACTAGTGTTAACCACGAGCAGTACTTC
TRBD1 | 15 | TRBJ2-1 | NA | TRBV28 | CASSFGTGGRNEQFF | TGTGCCAGCAGTTTCGGGACAGGGGGTCGTAATGAGCAGTTCTTC
NA | 15 | TRBJ1-1 | once | TRBV29-1 | CSVSTGNLWDTEAFF | TGCAGCGTTAGTACAGGGAATTTGTGGGACACTGAAGCTTTCTTT
TRBD1 | 15 | TRBJ1-2 | NA | TRBV4-2 | CASSQEDGQGRGYTF | TGTGCCAGCAGCCAAGAAGACGGACAGGGAAGAGGCTACACCTTC
TRBD1 | 15 | TRBJ1-5 | few | TRBV5-1 | CASSLGDRGNQPQHF | TGCGCCAGCAGCTTGGGGGACAGGGGAAATCAGCCCCAGCATTTT
NA | 16 | TRBJ1-2 | NA | TRBV15 | CATSRIVQGTNYGYTF | TGTGCCACCAGCAGAATTGTACAGGGCACCAACTATGGCTACACCTTC
NA | 13 | TRBJ2-5 | NA | TRBV5-4 | CASSLGQQETQYF | TGTGCCAGCAGCTTAGGACAGCAAGAGACCCAGTACTTC
TRBD2 | 16 | TRBJ2-7 | NA | TRBV6-5 | CASSYSGGSVSYEQYF | TGTGCCAGCAGTTACTCGGGCGGGAGTGTCTCCTACGAGCAGTACTTC
TRBD1 | 16 | TRBJ1-5 | NA | TRBV4-2 | CASSQGTGELVQPQHF | TGTGCCAGCAGCCAAGGTACAGGGGAGTTGGTTCAGCCCCAGCATTTT
TRBD2 | 16 | TRBJ2-1 | NA | TRBV10-2 | CASSPIAGHSYNEQFF | TGCGCCAGCAGTCCTATAGCGGGGCACTCCTACAATGAGCAGTTCTTC
NA | 14 | TRBJ1-6 | NA | TRBV6-5 | CASSSTGENSPLHF | TGTGCCAGCAGTTCGACAGGAGAGAATTCACCCCTCCACTTT
NA | 15 | TRBJ2-5 | NA | TRBV9 | CASSATILGLETQYF | TGTGCCAGCAGCGCTACCATCCTGGGGCTAGAGACCCAGTACTTC
NA | 12 | TRBJ2-7 | NA | TRBV30 | CAWGEGVYEQYF | TGTGCCTGGGGCGAGGGGGTCTACGAGCAGTACTTC
TRBD1 | 14 | TRBJ1-5 | NA | TRBV28 | CASSQGGKNQPQHF | TGTGCCAGCAGTCAGGGGGGAAAAAATCAGCCCCAGCATTTT
NA | 20 | TRBJ1-6 | NA | TRBV24-1 | CATSDLWGEYSSSYNSPLHF | TGTGCCACCAGTGATTTGTGGGGAGAGTATTCAAGCTCCTATAATTCACCCCTCCACTTT